These 21 T cell receptor beta chains were sequenced from one sample in a study of CD8 T cells in Susac syndrome. A quantity of about 0.5 to 1 ug RNA underwent reverse transcription using random hexamers. TCRdb ran MiXCR on the immunoSEQ multiplex PCR reads and lists one entry per CDR3 protein. The sample has tens of thousands of distinct CDR3 sequences; 85% to 95% are singletons. Sequencing input: CD4+ T cells from PBMCs. The receptors shown here come from a human donor with Susac syndrome.

The chain employs TRBV12-3 or TRBV12-4 and TRBJ2-1, with D unresolved. The CDR3 runs to 12 residues. V dropped 8 bases and J dropped 8 bases, with 13 bases sitting between them. The CDR3 nucleotides read TGTGCCAGCCTCGGGCCCCGGGATGAGCAGTTCTTC. It specifies CASLGPRDEQFF.

This clonotype has just one count. The V call is TRBV28, the J call TRBJ2-1; 8 nucleotides match TRBD2. Germline V gene sequence: CDR1 MDHEN, CDR2 SYDVKM. The CDR3 has 13 residues. The trim removed 5 bases at V and 14 bases at J, leaving 11 bases unmatched. The CDR3 coding sequence is TGTGCCAGCAGTGAGGGGCCCCGGGGGGGAAAGTTCTTC. Its protein is CASSEGPRGGKFF.

The chain uses TRBV4-2 and TRBJ1-1, with D perhaps matching TRBD1 (5 bases). This CDR3 region has 16 residues. Germline-derived CDR1 and CDR2 are LGHNA and YNFKEQ. The V end was cut by 0 bases, the J end by 0 bases, with 11 bases between. The CDR3 DNA sequence: TGTGCCAGCAGCCAAGATTGGCGGGGCATGAACACTGAAGCTTTCTTT. This translates into CASSQDWRGMNTEAFF.

The chain couples TRBV28 to TRBJ2-7, with 11 bases that match TRBD2. V was pared by 11 bases and J by 6 bases, with 9 bases of the junction left unmatched. The CDR3 has 13 residues. CDR1 MDHEN and CDR2 SYDVKM come from the germline V gene. In nucleotides, the CDR3 is TGTGCCTGTTCCGGGACTAGCGGTCTCGAGCAGTACTTC. It encodes CACSGTSGLEQYF. The full variable domain, its missing parts supplied by reference TRBV28 and TRBJ2-7, is DVKVTQSSRYLVKRTGEKVFLECVQDMDHENMFWYRQDPGLGLRLIYFSYDVKMKEKGDIPEGYSVSREKKERFSLILESASTNQTSMYLCACSGTSGLEQYFGPGTRLTVT.

J is TRBJ2-3 and V is TRBV29-1; 7 nucleotides line up with TRBD2. Germline V CDR1 and CDR2: SQVTM, ANQGSEA. This CDR3 has 14 amino acids. The J segment lost 0 bases and the V segment lost 5 bases, leaving 5 bases of the junction unmatched. CDR3 nucleotides: TGCAGCGTTTTAGTGCGGGGGAGCACAGATACGCAGTATTTT. It specifies CSVLVRGSTDTQYF.

The chain couples TRBV3-1 to TRBJ1-2, with D tentatively TRBD1 (6 bases). CDR3 size: 14 residues. Germline lookup yields CDR1 LGHDT and CDR2 YNNKEL (reference sequence). V was cut by 6 bases and J by 4 bases, with 15 bases left in between. The CDR3 DNA sequence: TGTGCCAGCAGTCCAGGGGCGTCAGGCTATGGCTACACCTTC. Residues: CASSPGASGYGYTF.

The chain joins TRBV23-1 to TRBJ2-1; perhaps TRBD1 as D (6 bases). TRBV23-1 is identified as an open reading frame with a role that is uncertain. This CDR3 contains 14 residues. Trimming removed 8 bases at V and 7 bases at J, with 18 bases between. This chain's CDR3 is CASGQNRDWNEQFF. CDR3 bases: TGCGCCAGCGGGCAAAACAGGGATTGGAATGAGCAGTTCTTC.

The CDR3 DNA is TGTGCCAGCAGCCCACCCACAGGGAAAACCGGTGAAGCTTTCTTT. Translated, it gives CASSPPTGKTGEAFF. The chain links TRBV3-1 to TRBJ1-1; D possibly corresponds to TRBD1 (6 bases). Germline V gene sequence: CDR1 LGHDT, CDR2 YNNKEL (reference sequence). There are 15 residues in the CDR3. The V and J ends lost 4 bases and 7 bases respectively, with 19 bases between them.

The V and J genes are TRBV18 and TRBJ2-7; a possible D gene is TRBD2 (6 bases). The germline V gene encodes CDR1 KGHSH and CDR2 LQKENI. This CDR3 is built from 15 residues. Trimming stripped 2 bases from V and 2 bases from J, with 13 bases between. DNA of the CDR3: TGTGCCAGCTCACCAGCGGGACCCGGACCCTACGAGCAGTACTTC. This gives the protein CASSPAGPGPYEQYF.

This clonotype has only one observation. The V gene is TRBV3-1, the J gene TRBJ1-6; D is possibly TRBD1 (6 bases). The CDR3 length is 14 residues. CDR1 is LGHDT and CDR2 is YNNKEL in the germline V gene (reference sequence). Trimming took 8 bases from V and 7 from J, leaving 15 bases between them. The CDR3 coding sequence is TGTGCCAGCCGTAACAGGGTAATCAATTCACCCCTCCACTTT. It encodes CASRNRVINSPLHF. Full variable domain (outside the CDR3, taken from reference TRBV3-1 and TRBJ1-6): DTAVSQTPKYLVTQMGNDKSIKCEQNLGHDTMYWYKQDSKKFLKIMFSYNNKELIINETVPNRFSPKSPDKAHLNLHINSLELGDSAVYFCASRNRVINSPLHFGNGTRLTVT.

The chain combines TRBV4-3 with TRBJ2-1; D uncertain. Germline V gene data show CDR1 as LGHNA and CDR2 as YSLEER. V lost 4 bases and J lost 8, with 15 bases in between. This CDR3 is 14 amino acids long. CDR3 in amino acids: CASSRRRPGDEQFF. CDR3 DNA sequence: TGCGCCAGCAGCCGGAGACGCCCTGGTGATGAGCAGTTCTTC.

V usage is TRBV3-1 and J usage is TRBJ2-2, with D possibly being TRBD2 (7 bases). The CDR3 covers 17 residues. Trimming stripped 1 base from V and 1 base from J, with 13 bases between. Germline V gene lookup returns CDR1 LGHDT and CDR2 YNNKEL (reference sequence). The CDR3 DNA reads TGTGCCAGCAGCCAAGGGCGGGGGCCCGGGAACACCGGGGAGCTGTTTTTT. Its protein product is CASSQGRGPGNTGELFF.

This chain joins TRBV7-9 and TRBJ2-2; the D is unclear. Germline-derived CDR1 and CDR2 are SEHNR and FQNEAQ (reference sequence). There are 15 residues in the CDR3. V gave up 3 bases and J gave up 1 base, with 9 bases separating them. Written as DNA, the CDR3 is TGTGCCAGCAGCTTGTCAGCGATGAACACCGGGGAGCTGTTTTTT. Translated, it gives CASSLSAMNTGELFF. Full variable domain (rest looked up from reference TRBV7-9 and TRBJ2-2): DTGVSQNPRHKITKRGQNVTFRCDPISEHNRLYWYRQTLGQGPEFLTYFQNEAQLEKSRLLSDRFSAERPKGSFSTLEIQRTEQGDSAMYLCASSLSAMNTGELFFGEGSRLTVL.

This clonotype was seen a single time. The chain couples TRBV19 to TRBJ1-1; tentative D call: TRBD1 (5 bases). The CDR3 spans 13 residues. V lost 7 bases, J lost 4 bases, and 13 bases lay in between. CDR1 LNHDA and CDR2 SQIVND come from the germline V gene (reference sequence). The CDR3 spells CASTPDRGTEAFF. The CDR3 coding sequence is TGTGCCAGTACCCCAGATAGGGGCACTGAAGCTTTCTTT.

J is TRBJ2-3 and V is TRBV6-4; D assignment may be TRBD1 or TRBD2 (5 bases each). This CDR3 contains 14 residues. Germline V gives CDR1 MRHNA, CDR2 SNTAGT. The V end lost 4 bases, the J end lost 4 bases, and 12 bases lay between the germline ends. CDR3 loop: CASSGGADPDTQYF. The CDR3 bases are TGTGCCAGCAGTGGAGGGGCAGATCCAGATACGCAGTATTTT.

The chain is built from TRBV19 and TRBJ2-7; 7 bases are a match to TRBD1. Germline V gives CDR1 LNHDA, CDR2 SQIVND (reference sequence). This CDR3 is built from 14 residues. V shed 4 bases and J 4 bases; nucleotides not matched to a gene: 7. CDR3 DNA sequence: TGTGCCAGTAGTAAAACGACAGGGATATACGAGCAGTACTTC. It specifies CASSKTTGIYEQYF.

The rearrangement joins TRBV6-5 to TRBJ2-2; tentatively, D is TRBD1 or TRBD2 (5 bases each). CDR1 is MNHEY and CDR2 is SVGAGI in the germline V gene. V was trimmed by 4 bases and J by 5 bases, leaving 8 bases between them. This CDR3 comprises 13 residues. The CDR3 loop is CASSWDGTGELFF. For the CDR3, the DNA is TGTGCCAGCAGTTGGGACGGTACCGGGGAGCTGTTTTTT.

The chain is built from TRBV28 and TRBJ2-6; either TRBD1 or TRBD2 may supply D (5 bases each). Germline V gene data show CDR1 as MDHEN and CDR2 as SYDVKM. CDR3 length: 15 amino acids. Trimming cost V 5 bases and J 2 bases, with 10 bases left between them. CDR3 protein: CASSVRGAGANVLTF. The CDR3 nucleotides are TGTGCCAGCAGTGTGAGGGGAGCTGGGGCCAACGTCCTGACTTTC.

In DNA, the CDR3 is TGCGCCAGCAGCCATTCAGGGGGAGCCGGGGAGCTGTTTTTT. Translation gives CASSHSGGAGELFF. The chain employs TRBV4-1 and TRBJ2-2, with TRBD1 matching over 7 bases. CDR3 length equals 14 residues. From germline, CDR1 is MGHRA and CDR2 YSYEKL. The junction had 4 bases not matched to a gene; V was cut back by 3 bases and J by 6 bases.

CDR3 nucleotide sequence: TGCGCCAGCAGCCATGCCGGACTAGCGGCTAGCACAGATACGCAGTATTTT. Its protein product is CASSHAGLAASTDTQYF. V and J are TRBV4-3 and TRBJ2-3; the match to TRBD2 covers 10 bases. The CDR3 spans 17 residues. V lost 3 bases to trimming and J lost 0 bases; unmatched junction nucleotides: 6. Germline-derived CDR1 and CDR2 are LGHNA and YSLEER.

V and J are TRBV29-1 and TRBJ1-1, with D hard to call. V was cut by 5 bases and J by 4 bases, with 11 bases left in between. This CDR3 has 12 amino acids. Germline assignment: CDR1 SQVTM and CDR2 ANQGSEA. CDR3 in DNA: TGCAGCGTTCGAGGAGGTATCACTGAAGCTTTCTTT. Amino acid sequence: CSVRGGITEAFF.